The next 11 T cell receptor beta chains were all read from a single sample in a study of cytomegalovirus exposure and HLA in healthy donors. PCR employed 60 Vbeta and 13 Jbeta primers. Produced via immunoSEQ multiplex PCR; TCRdb's table is partial and in-frame only. The repertoire includes some 100,000 clones, more than 65% of them detected once, and 3% to 4% sits in the top ten. The material sequenced was PBMCs. The receptors derive from a woman aged 45-65 years in good health and CMV-seropositive.

In the case of this clone: An end of the junction does not agree with germline; a read error may underlie this. The chain links TRBV7-7 to TRBJ2-2, with 10 bases aligning to TRBD1. Germline V gives CDR1 SSHAT, CDR2 FNYEAQ (reference sequence). This CDR3 spans 16 amino acids. The CDR3, as DNA: TGTGCTAGCAGCCTAACCGGGACAGGGGTAACCGGGGAGCTGTTTTTT. It encodes CASSLTGTGVTGELFF. Supplemented by reference TRBV7-7 and TRBJ2-2, the full variable domain reads GAGVSQSPRYKVTKRGQDVTLRCDPISSHATLYWYQQALGQGPEFLTYFNYEAQPDKSGLPSDRFSAERPEGSISTLTIQRTEQRDSAMYRCASSLTGTGVTGELFFGEGSRLTVL.

The chain couples TRBV7-3 to TRBJ1-1; 7 bases map to TRBD1. The CDR3 totals 15 residues. Per germline, CDR1 SGHTA and CDR2 FQGTGA. The V gene end was trimmed by 5 bases and the J gene end by 1 base; junction bases not matched to a gene: 7. The CDR3: CASSPNTGANTEAFF. CDR3 DNA sequence: TGTGCCAGCAGCCCAAATACAGGGGCGAACACTGAAGCTTTCTTT.

Remarks on this clone: This same CDR3 is encoded by further DNA sequences in the sample. V gene TRBV5-1 combines with J gene TRBJ2-7; D gene unclear. V was shortened by 0 bases and J by 6 bases, with 7 bases between the two germline ends. The germline V gene encodes CDR1 SGHRS and CDR2 YFSETQ. This CDR3 is 12 amino acids long. CDR3 sequence (DNA): TGCGCCAGCAGCTTGGGAGGCGGCGAGCAGTACTTC. Protein product: CASSLGGGEQYF.

The J gene is TRBJ2-1, the V gene TRBV29-1, with TRBD1 matching over 11 bases. The CDR3 consists of 13 residues. Germline assignment: CDR1 SQVTM and CDR2 ANQGSEA. The ends lost 8 bases at V and 7 bases at J; junction bases unmatched: 7. CDR3 in DNA: TGCAGCACCCCGGGACAGGGGGGGAATGAGCAGTTCTTC. Its protein product is CSTPGQGGNEQFF.

V gene TRBV29-1 combines with J gene TRBJ2-1; 7 bases fit TRBD2. This CDR3 comprises 16 residues. The germline gives CDR1 SQVTM, CDR2 ANQGSEA. V dropped 0 bases and J dropped 5; count of bases not matched to a gene: 10. The CDR3 is CSVEDGGEDRHNEQFF. DNA for the CDR3: TGCAGCGTTGAAGATGGGGGGGAAGATAGGCACAATGAGCAGTTCTTC.

This clone was detected only once. The CDR3 loop reads CASSVMTGETSPLHF. In DNA form, the CDR3 reads TGTGCCAGCAGTGTGATGACAGGGGAGACATCACCCCTCCACTTT. The chain employs TRBV2 and TRBJ1-6; 8 bases map to TRBD1. Unmatched junction bases numbered 9, after V lost 4 bases and J lost 10 bases. Germline CDR1 reads SNHLY; CDR2 reads FYNNEI. CDR3 length equals 15 residues.

V and J are TRBV13 and TRBJ1-3; a possible D gene is TRBD1 (5 bases). Looked up from germline, CDR1 is PRHDT and CDR2 is FYEKMQ (reference sequence). Trimming pared 6 bases from V and 4 bases from J, leaving 19 bases between. CDR3 length: 16 amino acids. The CDR3 region is CASSWNSRVQGNTIYF. In nucleotides, the CDR3 is TGTGCCAGCAGTTGGAATAGCAGGGTGCAAGGAAACACCATATATTTT.

The CDR3 loop reads CASSLTGYPGYTF. The CDR3 DNA follows: TGTGCCAGCAGTTTGACCGGGTATCCGGGCTACACCTTC. V and J are TRBV28 and TRBJ1-2; unclear D gene. Germline CDR1 and CDR2: MDHEN and SYDVKM. CDR3 size: 13 residues. V lost 3 bases, J lost 8 bases, and 13 bases lay in between.

The chain joins TRBV30 to TRBJ1-2, with D maybe TRBD1 (5 bases). With 4 bases removed from V and 8 bases from J, the gap between germline ends came to 14 bases. This CDR3 has 12 amino acids. The germline V gene encodes CDR1 GTSNPN and CDR2 SVGIG (reference sequence). The CDR3 DNA reads TGTGCCTGGAAGGTCGGGGGGTTGGGCTACACCTTC. Amino acid sequence: CAWKVGGLGYTF.

This sequence joins TRBV5-1 and TRBJ1-1; 9 bases match TRBD1. The CDR3 covers 15 residues. Germline V CDR1 and CDR2: SGHRS, YFSETQ. Trimming cost V 4 bases and J 2 bases; bases outside gene matches: 6. The CDR3 sequence is CASSIRTGANTEAFF. DNA of the CDR3: TGCGCCAGCAGCATAAGGACAGGGGCAAACACTGAAGCTTTCTTT. The complete variable domain, with remaining parts taken from reference TRBV5-1 and TRBJ1-1, reads KAGVTQTPRYLIKTRGQQVTLSCSPISGHRSVSWYQQTPGQGLQFLFEYFSETQRNKGNFPGRFSGRQFSNSRSEMNVSTLELGDSALYLCASSIRTGANTEAFFGQGTRLTVV.

The chain links TRBV6-5 to TRBJ1-5; maybe TRBD1 (5 bases). V was trimmed by 6 bases and J by 0 bases, leaving 9 bases between them. Germline CDR1 is MNHEY and CDR2 is SVGAGI. CDR3 length: 14 residues. The CDR3 protein is CASRKGHSNQPQHF. Here the CDR3 DNA reads TGTGCCAGCAGGAAGGGGCATAGCAATCAGCCCCAGCATTTT.